The sequence of this T cell receptor beta chain was determined in a study of T cell responses to AZD1222 COVID-19 vaccine. Study at large: Pooled together were second doses at about 4 or about 12 weeks.

Clones were read by immunoSEQ multiplex PCR, and TCRdb kept only the in-frame ones, dropping some. The table includes approximately 100,000 clones, 70% to 90% detected once. Germline V gene lookup returns CDR1 KGHSH and CDR2 LQKENI. V was trimmed by 6 bases and J by 0 bases, leaving 14 bases between them. This CDR3 has 15 residues. This chain connects TRBV18 to TRBJ2-5; D is uncertain. The sequence was collected from an adult in good health. The sequencing here drew on peripheral blood, taken on day 0 of AZD1222 vaccination. CDR3 in amino acids: CASSPGERYQETQYF. Written as DNA, the CDR3 is TGTGCCAGCTCCCCAGGAGAAAGGTACCAAGAGACCCAGTACTTC.